This entry features one T cell receptor (beta chain) sequence. The antigen remains undetermined. This entry is derived from a study of T cell responses to AZD1222 COVID-19 vaccine. General study results and limits: Increases in Spike-specific TCR breadth and depth were seen after two AZD1222 doses. Repertoires were obtained only post-peak T cell response. Spike as a whole was targeted by vaccine-associated CD4 TCRs, dominant at 160-218 and 743-854.

Germline loops: CDR1 SGDLS, CDR2 YYNGEE. The CDR3 has 14 amino acids. V shed 4 bases, J shed 6 bases, and the junction held 6 bases outside the gene matches. TCRdb's copy holds only in-frame clones and misses some; the assay was immunoSEQ multiplex PCR. The table shows around 91,000 clones, with roughly 84% occurring only once. The genes are TRBV9 and TRBJ2-7; 11 bases align to TRBD1. The sequencing used peripheral blood, collected on day 0 of AZD1222 vaccination. The receptor was isolated from an adult in good health. CDR3 region: CASSYRDRGSEQYF. Here the CDR3 DNA reads TGTGCCAGCAGCTACCGGGACAGGGGGTCCGAGCAGTACTTC.